Below, 20 T cell receptor beta chains from the same sample are listed, as sequenced in a study of graft-versus-host responses after intestinal transplantation. Their antigens remain unidentified. Profiling relied on immunoSEQ multiplex PCR, and the TCRdb table lists in-frame clones only, not all of them. The table includes some 130,000 clones, 85% to 95% detected once. Source: unstimulated CD4+ T cells sorted from spleen or lymph node cells, taken before intestinal transplant. These receptors came from a human donor who received an intestinal transplant.

The rearrangement uses TRBV6-4 and TRBJ2-1; the D is unclear. Germline V CDR1 and CDR2: MRHNA, SNTAGT. The CDR3 is 13 residues long. V dropped 2 bases and J dropped 4 bases, with 6 bases sitting between them. CDR3 loop: CASSDGVYNEQFF. CDR3 bases: TGTGCCAGCAGTGACGGGGTTTACAATGAGCAGTTCTTC.

The CDR3 nucleotides are TGTGCCAGCAGCCAAGATCATGGCGGGGCCTCCTACGAGCAGTACTTC. It yields the protein CASSQDHGGASYEQYF. This chain joins TRBV14 and TRBJ2-7; TRBD2 is a possible D gene (6 bases). Looked up from germline, CDR1 is SGHDN and CDR2 is FVKESK. Trimming left V 0 bases short and J 0 bases short, with 12 bases between. This CDR3 spans 16 amino acids. Full variable domain (rest looked up from reference TRBV14 and TRBJ2-7): EAGVTQFPSHSVIEKGQTVTLRCDPISGHDNLYWYRRVMGKEIKFLLHFVKESKQDESGMPNNRFLAERTGGTYSTLKVQPAELEDSGVYFCASSQDHGGASYEQYFGPGTRLTVT.

The genes are TRBV6-5 and TRBJ1-5, with no clear D. Germline V gene lookup returns CDR1 MNHEY and CDR2 SVGAGI. The CDR3 runs to 13 residues. The V end was cut by 4 bases, the J end by 5 bases, with 9 bases between. The CDR3 sequence is CASSFGVDQPQHF. The CDR3 coding sequence is TGTGCCAGCAGTTTCGGGGTTGATCAGCCCCAGCATTTT.

About this clone: Other DNA sequences in this sample translate to the same CDR3. This chain links TRBV7-6 with TRBJ1-3; D gene ambiguous. The germline V gene encodes CDR1 SGHVS and CDR2 FNYEAQ. The CDR3 covers 14 residues. Trimming pared 4 bases from V and 0 bases from J, leaving 7 bases between. CDR3 nucleotide sequence: TGTGCCAGCAGCTCCCCAGGCTCTGGAAACACCATATATTTT. This codes for CASSSPGSGNTIYF.

This clone came up once. The CDR3 nucleotides read TGTGCCAGCAGCTTGGGAGGACAGGGGGGCTCCTACGAGCAGTACTTC. Amino acids: CASSLGGQGGSYEQYF. The chain joins TRBV5-8 to TRBJ2-7, with 10 bases fitting TRBD1. The V gene's germline CDR1 is SGHTS and CDR2 YDEGEE. This CDR3 has 16 residues. V dropped 0 bases and J dropped 0; count of bases not matched to a gene: 3. Full variable domain (remainder filled in from reference TRBV5-8 and TRBJ2-7): EAGVTQSPTHLIKTRGQQATLRCSPISGHTSVYWYQQALGLGLQFLLWYDEGEERNRGNFPPRFSGRQFPNYSSELNVNALELEDSALYLCASSLGGQGGSYEQYFGPGTRLTVT.

V usage is TRBV7-9 and J usage is TRBJ1-1; no definite D call. The V gene lost 1 base and the J gene lost 7 bases, with 10 bases spanning the gap. CDR3 length: 13 residues. The V gene's germline CDR1 is SEHNR and CDR2 FQNEAQ (reference sequence). The CDR3 here is CASSLDRVGEAFF. As DNA, the CDR3 is TGTGCCAGCAGCTTAGATCGGGTCGGTGAAGCTTTCTTT. Looking up the rest from reference TRBV7-9 and TRBJ1-1 gives the full variable domain: DTGVSQNPRHKITKRGQNVTFRCDPISEHNRLYWYRQTLGQGPEFLTYFQNEAQLEKSRLLSDRFSAERPKGSFSTLEIQRTEQGDSAMYLCASSLDRVGEAFFGQGTRLTVV.

The V call is TRBV2, the J call TRBJ2-5, with TRBD2 identical over 8 bases. CDR1 and CDR2 from the germline V gene are SNHLY and FYNNEI. This CDR3 is built from 15 residues. Unmatched junction bases numbered 10, after V lost 6 bases and J lost 4 bases. The CDR3 sequence is CASRQASGWGETQYF. The CDR3 DNA reads TGTGCCAGCAGGCAGGCTAGCGGGTGGGGAGAGACCCAGTACTTC.

This clone has only one observation. V and J are TRBV4-1 and TRBJ2-7; either TRBD1 or TRBD2 may supply D (5 bases each). CDR1 is MGHRA, CDR2 YSYEKL, per germline. The CDR3 has 15 residues. V dropped 1 base and J dropped 6 bases, with 16 bases sitting between them. The chain's CDR3 is CASSQGPSPGSEQYF. The CDR3 DNA sequence: TGCGCCAGCAGCCAAGGTCCTAGTCCAGGGAGCGAGCAGTACTTC.

The V gene is TRBV5-6, the J gene TRBJ2-1; D call uncertain. The germline V gene has CDR1 SGHDT and CDR2 YYEEEE. The V end lost 4 bases, the J end lost 9 bases, and 20 bases lay between the germline ends. The CDR3 is 15 residues long. The chain's CDR3 is CASSPSDRPTSEQFF. The CDR3 DNA follows: TGTGCCAGCAGCCCATCGGACCGCCCGACGAGTGAGCAGTTCTTC.

The V call is TRBV6-5, the J call TRBJ2-1, with a weak D call TRBD2 (5 bases). Germline lookup yields CDR1 MNHEY and CDR2 SVGAGI. The V end lost 5 bases, the J end lost 7 bases, and 15 bases lay between the germline ends. The length of the CDR3 is 14 residues. CDR3 amino acids: CASSAVFGKNEQFF. Written as DNA, the CDR3 is TGTGCCAGCAGTGCCGTTTTCGGGAAGAATGAGCAGTTCTTC.

In this sample, this clone turned up a few times. This chain uses TRBV4-1 with TRBJ1-5; D is ambiguous. Germline assignment: CDR1 MGHRA and CDR2 YSYEKL. This CDR3 has 15 residues. Trimming took off 0 bases at V and 3 bases at J, with 9 bases between the two ends. CDR3 nucleotides: TGCGCCAGCAGCCAAGATCCCGGCCCCAATCAGCCCCAGCATTTT. Encoded protein: CASSQDPGPNQPQHF.

The rearrangement uses TRBV5-1 and TRBJ1-1, with TRBD1 matching over 7 bases. The CDR3 runs 14 residues. The ends lost 4 bases at V and 5 bases at J; junction bases unmatched: 8. Germline V CDR1 and CDR2: SGHRS, YFSETQ. The CDR3 coding sequence is TGCGCCAGCAGCGGCATGGTGACAGGGACTGAAGCTTTCTTT. Protein sequence: CASSGMVTGTEAFF.

The chain combines TRBV12-5 with TRBJ1-1, with no clear D. CDR3 length equals 11 residues. Germline-derived CDR1 and CDR2 are LGHNT and FRNRAP. Trimming shortened V by 8 bases and J by 5 bases, and 9 bases separated the two germline ends. The CDR3, as DNA: TGTGCTAGTAGGGCGGAGACTGAAGCTTTCTTT. Translation gives CASRAETEAFF.

The rearrangement links TRBV28 to TRBJ2-7; D possibly matches TRBD1 or TRBD2 (5 bases each). This CDR3 is built from 12 residues. Germline assignment: CDR1 MDHEN and CDR2 SYDVKM. Between the trimmed V and J ends, which lost 7 bases and 5 bases, there was a span of 12 bases. CDR3 sequence reads: CASTGRDHEQYF. The CDR3 region has the DNA TGTGCCAGCACCGGCAGGGACCACGAGCAGTACTTC. The full variable domain, rest sourced from reference TRBV28 and TRBJ2-7, is DVKVTQSSRYLVKRTGEKVFLECVQDMDHENMFWYRQDPGLGLRLIYFSYDVKMKEKGDIPEGYSVSREKKERFSLILESASTNQTSMYLCASTGRDHEQYFGPGTRLTVT.

This chain joins TRBV6-1 and TRBJ1-2; the match to TRBD1 covers 7 bases. The germline gives CDR1 MNHNS, CDR2 SASEGT. CDR3 length equals 15 residues. V lost 8 bases and J lost 5; bases outside the gene matches: 14. CDR3 sequence: CASSLFGGTAYGYTF. CDR3 sequence (DNA): TGTGCCAGCTCACTATTCGGCGGGACAGCGTATGGCTACACCTTC.

J is TRBJ1-5 and V is TRBV7-2, with D possibly being TRBD1 (6 bases). The CDR3 has 13 residues. With 3 bases removed from V and 4 bases from J, the gap between germline ends came to 7 bases. Germline-derived CDR1 and CDR2 are SGHTA and FQGNSA. The CDR3: CASSFQGNQPQHF. CDR3 coding DNA: TGTGCCAGCAGCTTTCAGGGGAATCAGCCCCAGCATTTT.

This chain joins TRBV28 and TRBJ2-7, with unresolved D. The V and J ends lost 2 bases and 6 bases respectively, with 8 bases between them. CDR1 MDHEN and CDR2 SYDVKM come from the germline V gene. The CDR3 loop spans 12 amino acids. The CDR3: CASSLIASEQYF. The CDR3 DNA reads as TGTGCCAGCAGTTTAATAGCCTCCGAGCAGTACTTC.

The chain joins TRBV7-6 to TRBJ1-2, with 8 bases fitting TRBD1. This CDR3 has 17 amino acids. Germline V lookup: CDR1 SGHVS, CDR2 FNYEAQ. Trimming cost V 2 bases and J 4 bases; bases outside gene matches: 12. The CDR3 DNA is TGTGCCAGCAGCTTAAGGGGACAGGCTAGCCAACCCTATGGCTACACCTTC. Protein product: CASSLRGQASQPYGYTF.

The chain carries TRBV7-8 and TRBJ2-5; D might be TRBD1 (5 bases). In germline, CDR1 is SGHVS, CDR2 FQNEAQ. V gave up 2 bases and J gave up 0 bases, with 10 bases separating them. The CDR3 extends over 15 amino acids. CDR3 in amino acids: CASSLRQTNQETQYF. The CDR3 nucleotides read TGTGCCAGCAGCTTAAGACAGACCAACCAAGAGACCCAGTACTTC.

CDR3 region: CASRFQGATGELFF. CDR3 nucleotides: TGCGCCAGCAGGTTTCAGGGGGCGACCGGGGAGCTGTTTTTT. This sequence joins TRBV5-1 and TRBJ2-2, with 8 bases identical to TRBD1. The J segment lost 5 bases and the V segment lost 5 bases, leaving 5 bases of the junction unmatched. Germline CDR1 reads SGHRS; CDR2 reads YFSETQ. The CDR3 runs to 14 residues.